Listed below are T cell receptor beta chains from one sample, sequenced in a study of blood T cell repertoires in COVID-19. The assay was immunoSEQ multiplex PCR, and TCRdb's table has in-frame clones only and misses some. Of around 68,000 clones listed, around nine tenths are singletons. Sequenced material: peripheral blood. These receptors were collected from a man aged 50-59 years with active COVID-19. Each CDR3 is given with its conserved first and last residue. The order of the fields is CDR3 DNA, CDR3 protein, D gene, V gene, J gene, clone size. A D gene is named only where the DNA matches it firmly. Size values are once, few and many counts, or a class for expanded clones, and some rows have none.

cdr3_nt: TGTGCCAGCAGTGGCGGACTAGCGGGGGGGAGCACAGATACGCAGTATTTT
cdr3_aa: CASSGGLAGGSTDTQYF
d_call: TRBD2
v_call: TRBV28
j_call: TRBJ2-3
clone_size: NA

cdr3_nt: TGCGCCAGCAGCTTGGGGAACAGGGATGAAAAACTGTTTTTT
cdr3_aa: CASSLGNRDEKLFF
d_call: NA
v_call: TRBV5-1
j_call: TRBJ1-4
clone_size: NA

cdr3_nt: TGTGCCAGCAGTGAGGGACAGACGAAAAAACTGTTTTTT
cdr3_aa: CASSEGQTKKLFF
d_call: TRBD1
v_call: TRBV6-1
j_call: TRBJ1-4
clone_size: NA

cdr3_nt: TGTGCCAGCAGCACCGACAGGGGCACTGAAGCTTTCTTT
cdr3_aa: CASSTDRGTEAFF
d_call: TRBD1
v_call: TRBV7-9
j_call: TRBJ1-1
clone_size: NA

cdr3_nt: TGTGCCAGCAGCTCCCAGGCTGGTTTTCAGCCCCAGCATTTT
cdr3_aa: CASSSQAGFQPQHF
d_call: NA
v_call: TRBV7-2
j_call: TRBJ1-5
clone_size: NA

cdr3_nt: TGTGCCAGCATTCCGGCAGGGGTCCCCTATGGCTACACCTTC
cdr3_aa: CASIPAGVPYGYTF
d_call: NA
v_call: TRBV6-6
j_call: TRBJ1-2
clone_size: NA

cdr3_nt: TGCGCCAGCAGCCAATCAGGCGAGGAGCAGTTCTTC
cdr3_aa: CASSQSGEEQFF
d_call: NA
v_call: TRBV4-3
j_call: TRBJ2-1
clone_size: NA

cdr3_nt: TGTGCCAGCAGCGGCGGACAGGGGAGCAGAGATACGCAGTATTTT
cdr3_aa: CASSGGQGSRDTQYF
d_call: TRBD1
v_call: TRBV7-9
j_call: TRBJ2-3
clone_size: NA

cdr3_nt: TGCGCCAGCAGCCAAGAGACCCCCAGGGTGGCTGAGCAGTTCTTC
cdr3_aa: CASSQETPRVAEQFF
d_call: NA
v_call: TRBV4-1
j_call: TRBJ2-1
clone_size: NA

cdr3_nt: TGCGCCAGCAGCCAAGAAACGTCAGGGGCCCCTGAAGCTTTCTTT
cdr3_aa: CASSQETSGAPEAFF
d_call: NA
v_call: TRBV4-3
j_call: TRBJ1-1
clone_size: NA

cdr3_nt: TGCGCCAGCAGCTTGTTGGCACTAGCGGGAGGAGGAGAGACCCAGTACTTC
cdr3_aa: CASSLLALAGGGETQYF
d_call: TRBD2
v_call: TRBV5-1
j_call: TRBJ2-5
clone_size: NA

cdr3_nt: TGTGCCAGCAGCTTAGGGCCCGGGGAGCTGTTTTTT
cdr3_aa: CASSLGPGELFF
d_call: NA
v_call: TRBV11-2
j_call: TRBJ2-2
clone_size: NA

cdr3_nt: TGTGCCAGCAGTGACAGGGTTTCCTACGAGCAGTACTTC
cdr3_aa: CASSDRVSYEQYF
d_call: NA
v_call: TRBV25-1
j_call: TRBJ2-7
clone_size: NA

cdr3_nt: TGTGCCAGCAATCGGGGATCGAACACCGGGGAGCTGTTTTTT
cdr3_aa: CASNRGSNTGELFF
d_call: NA
v_call: TRBV7-9
j_call: TRBJ2-2
clone_size: once

cdr3_nt: TGTGCCAGCAGTCCCGGGACAGGGAAAGGAACAGATACGCAGTATTTT
cdr3_aa: CASSPGTGKGTDTQYF
d_call: TRBD1
v_call: TRBV28
j_call: TRBJ2-3
clone_size: NA

cdr3_nt: TGTGCCAGCAGCCCCACAGGGTTGTTGGCCACCGGGGAGCTGTTTTTT
cdr3_aa: CASSPTGLLATGELFF
d_call: NA
v_call: TRBV5-6
j_call: TRBJ2-2
clone_size: NA

cdr3_nt: TGCAGTTTCCAGGGGGCGAACGAGCAGTACTTC
cdr3_aa: CSFQGANEQYF
d_call: TRBD1
v_call: TRBV20-1
j_call: TRBJ2-7
clone_size: NA

cdr3_nt: TGTGCCAGCAGCCTCTGGGACAGGAGAACCGATACGCAGTATTTT
cdr3_aa: CASSLWDRRTDTQYF
d_call: TRBD1
v_call: TRBV5-6
j_call: TRBJ2-3
clone_size: NA

cdr3_nt: TGCAGCGTTTTTTGGACAGGGCCCCAGCCCCAGCATTTT
cdr3_aa: CSVFWTGPQPQHF
d_call: TRBD1
v_call: TRBV29-1
j_call: TRBJ1-5
clone_size: NA

cdr3_nt: TGCAGCGTTGAAGGGGTACAGCCCTACAATGAGCAGTTCTTC
cdr3_aa: CSVEGVQPYNEQFF
d_call: NA
v_call: TRBV29-1
j_call: TRBJ2-1
clone_size: NA

cdr3_nt: TGCAGTGCTAGTATACGGGGGGGCCCCGGGGAGCTGTTTTTT
cdr3_aa: CSASIRGGPGELFF
d_call: TRBD2
v_call: TRBV20-1
j_call: TRBJ2-2
clone_size: NA

cdr3_nt: TGCAGCGCTACCGGGACAGGGTTCTACGAGCAGTACTTC
cdr3_aa: CSATGTGFYEQYF
d_call: TRBD1
v_call: TRBV29-1
j_call: TRBJ2-7
clone_size: NA

cdr3_nt: TGCAGCGTTAGGTCAGGGAAAAACTATGGCTACACCTTC
cdr3_aa: CSVRSGKNYGYTF
d_call: NA
v_call: TRBV29-1
j_call: TRBJ1-2
clone_size: NA

cdr3_nt: TGCAGCGTTGGAAGTAGCGCCAACACCGGGGAGCTGTTTTTT
cdr3_aa: CSVGSSANTGELFF
d_call: NA
v_call: TRBV29-1
j_call: TRBJ2-2
clone_size: NA

cdr3_nt: TGCGCCAGCAGCCACGACAGGGGGAGGTTGGAAGAGACCCAGTACTTC
cdr3_aa: CASSHDRGRLEETQYF
d_call: TRBD1
v_call: TRBV4-1
j_call: TRBJ2-5
clone_size: NA

cdr3_nt: TGTGCCAGCAGCTTAGGGAGCGGGCGGGGTGAAGACATTCAGTACTTC
cdr3_aa: CASSLGSGRGEDIQYF
d_call: NA
v_call: TRBV11-2
j_call: TRBJ2-4
clone_size: once

cdr3_nt: TGTGCCAGCAAGAGGGAAGGCGAATCACCCCTCCACTTT
cdr3_aa: CASKREGESPLHF
d_call: NA
v_call: TRBV12-3/TRBV12-4
j_call: TRBJ1-6
clone_size: few

cdr3_nt: TGCGCCAGCAGTAACAGGAGCTCCTACGAGCAGTACTTC
cdr3_aa: CASSNRSSYEQYF
d_call: NA
v_call: TRBV10-2
j_call: TRBJ2-7
clone_size: few

cdr3_nt: TGTGCCAGCAGGGAATTGACAGGGAGGTACGATCAGCCCCAGCATTTT
cdr3_aa: CASRELTGRYDQPQHF
d_call: TRBD1
v_call: TRBV6-6
j_call: TRBJ1-5
clone_size: NA

cdr3_nt: TGTGCCAGCAGCTTACAGGGTTCCTACAATGAGCAGTTCTTC
cdr3_aa: CASSLQGSYNEQFF
d_call: NA
v_call: TRBV5-5
j_call: TRBJ2-1
clone_size: NA

cdr3_nt: TGCGCCAGCAGCCCAGGGCAGGGGGAACAGCCCCAGCATTTT
cdr3_aa: CASSPGQGEQPQHF
d_call: TRBD1
v_call: TRBV4-1
j_call: TRBJ1-5
clone_size: NA

cdr3_nt: TGTGCCAGCAGCCCGGGGTGGAGCGGCAATGAGCAGTTCTTC
cdr3_aa: CASSPGWSGNEQFF
d_call: NA
v_call: TRBV6-6
j_call: TRBJ2-1
clone_size: NA

cdr3_nt: TGCGCCAGCAGCTTGGGCGGCCCCGGGACACAATGGGAAGCTTTCTTT
cdr3_aa: CASSLGGPGTQWEAFF
d_call: NA
v_call: TRBV5-1
j_call: TRBJ1-1
clone_size: NA